This T cell receptor beta chain was sequenced in a study of graft-versus-host responses after intestinal transplantation. Trimming stripped 0 bases from V and 8 bases from J, with 20 bases between. This CDR3 comprises 16 residues. Germline lookup yields CDR1 SGHVS and CDR2 FQNEAQ. The protocol was immunoSEQ multiplex PCR, while the TCRdb copy is restricted to in-frame clones and leaves out a portion. The data hold 100,000 or so clones, with 92% observed a single time. About this clone itself: Antigen: not known.

Here the sequenced sample was unstimulated CD4+ T cells sorted from spleen or lymph node cells, taken before intestinal transplant. This TCR derives from a human donor who received an intestinal transplant. J is TRBJ2-7 and V is TRBV7-8; D not certain. CDR3 nucleotides: TGTGCCAGCAGCTTAGCCGGTCAGAGGTCCTCGTTTCAGCAGTACTTC. Translated: CASSLAGQRSSFQQYF.